This paragraph reports one T cell receptor beta chain. The assay was immunoSEQ multiplex PCR, and TCRdb's table has in-frame clones only and misses some. The sample comprises some 40,000 clones, about 89% of which are singletons, and around 7% rests with the top ten. The CDR3 has 11 amino acids. The data belong to a study of PD-L1 blockade in urothelial cancer. Across the study: Patients went on atezolizumab in about 2014, receiving 1,200 mg intravenously every 3 weeks. Of prior chemotherapy regimens, patients had received between 0 and 3.

Time point indicated: peripheral blood 6 weeks after treatment start. This sequence originates from a man between 65 and 80 years old with urothelial cancer. The chain links TRBV21-1 to TRBJ2-7; the table's D call of TRBD2 was not tested on the DNA. TRBV21-1 has pseudogene status. The input for sequencing was PBMCs, taken around atezolizumab (anti-PD-L1) treatment. The CDR3 nucleotides are TGTAGACCGGGGACTGGCTACGAGCAGTACTTC. Protein: CRPGTGYEQYF.